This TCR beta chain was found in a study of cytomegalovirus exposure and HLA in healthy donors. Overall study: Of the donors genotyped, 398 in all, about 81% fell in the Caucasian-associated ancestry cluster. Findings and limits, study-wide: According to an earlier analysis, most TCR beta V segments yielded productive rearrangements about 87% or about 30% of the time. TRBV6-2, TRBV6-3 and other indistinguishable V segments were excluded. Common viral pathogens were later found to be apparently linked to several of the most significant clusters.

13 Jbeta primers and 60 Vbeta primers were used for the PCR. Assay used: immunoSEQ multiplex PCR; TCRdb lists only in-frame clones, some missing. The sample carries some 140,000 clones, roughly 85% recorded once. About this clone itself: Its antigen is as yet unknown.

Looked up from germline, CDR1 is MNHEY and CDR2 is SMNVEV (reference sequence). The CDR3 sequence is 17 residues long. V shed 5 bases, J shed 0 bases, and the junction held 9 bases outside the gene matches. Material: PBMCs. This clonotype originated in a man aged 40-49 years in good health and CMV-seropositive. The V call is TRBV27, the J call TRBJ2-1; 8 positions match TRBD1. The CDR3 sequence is CASSPSRTGTSYNEQFF. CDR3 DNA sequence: TGTGCCAGCAGTCCCTCCAGGACAGGGACCTCCTACAATGAGCAGTTCTTC.